This T cell receptor (beta chain) was captured by sequencing in a study of blood T cell repertoires in COVID-19. Study-level information: Sources were T cells, B-cell-depleted T cells, or PBMCs; the material itself was cDNA or gDNA.

This table comes from immunoSEQ multiplex PCR, and its TCRdb copy is limited to in-frame clones, with some not included. The sample contains a few hundred thousand clones, around 85% of which appear only once. In the case of this clone: Other DNA sequences in the sample encode the same CDR3.

This CDR3 contains 15 residues. In germline, CDR1 is SGHRS, CDR2 YFSETQ. V was clipped by 0 bases and J by 1 base; unmatched bases: 4. Self-reported history from a screening survey and questionnaire set each donor's cohort. For recovered donors of Cohort 3, there were two negative PCRs, clearance, or symptom resolution. Sequencing was carried out using PBMCs or T cells enriched from blood (not recorded which). V and J are TRBV5-1 and TRBJ2-7, with 7 bases that match TRBD1. The sequence derives from an older woman who had recovered from COVID-19. The CDR3 DNA is TGCGCCAGCAGCTTGGGGGGGACAGATTCCTACGAGCAGTACTTC. It is translated as CASSLGGTDSYEQYF.